This record covers a single T cell receptor (beta chain). This sample was included in a study of blood T cell repertoires in COVID-19. Study details: Specimens from acute and convalescent COVID-19 originated in the United States, Italy and Spain. From T cells, B-cell-depleted T cells, or PBMCs came the material, which was cDNA or gDNA.

Source study methods: The authors estimated nucleated cell counts from reference gene primer amplification. TCRdb keeps only in-frame clones here, not all; method: immunoSEQ multiplex PCR. V and J calls and clone size follow that table, whereas D and trimming were derived from the DNA. The repertoire holds under 200,000 clones, with around 74% as singletons. The sequenced material came from peripheral blood. The TCR originated in an older man with acute or convalescent COVID-19.

CDR3 sequence reads: CAWSVSRNTEAFF. The CDR3 DNA is TGTGCCTGGAGTGTTAGCAGGAACACTGAAGCTTTCTTT. The rearrangement links TRBV30 to TRBJ1-1; D not resolved. The CDR3 is made up of 13 amino acids. CDR1 is GTSNPN, CDR2 SVGIG, per germline (reference sequence). Trimming pared 0 bases from V and 1 base from J, leaving 6 bases between.